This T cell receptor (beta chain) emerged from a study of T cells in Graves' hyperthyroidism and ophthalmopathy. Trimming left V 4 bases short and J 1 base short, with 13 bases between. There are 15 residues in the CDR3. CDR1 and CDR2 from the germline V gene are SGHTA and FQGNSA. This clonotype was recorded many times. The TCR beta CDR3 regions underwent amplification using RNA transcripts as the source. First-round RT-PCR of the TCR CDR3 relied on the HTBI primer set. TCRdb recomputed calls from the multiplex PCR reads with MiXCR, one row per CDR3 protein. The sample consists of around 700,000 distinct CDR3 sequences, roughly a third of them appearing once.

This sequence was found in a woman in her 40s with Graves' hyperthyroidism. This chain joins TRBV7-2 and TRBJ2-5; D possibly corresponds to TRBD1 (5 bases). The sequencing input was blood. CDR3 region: CASSSHPDSQETQYF. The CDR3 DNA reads TGTGCCAGCAGCTCTCATCCCGACAGCCAAGAGACCCAGTACTTC.